Each of the 21 T cell receptor beta chains below was sequenced from the same sample in a study of PD-L1 blockade in urothelial cancer (dated by TCRdb to about 2017). The method behind the library was the immunoSEQ multiplex PCR assay. TCRdb limited this immuneACCESS table to in-frame rearrangements with V and J called. A share of clones is missing; checked studies link under half to unresolved V genes, and the rest is unexplained. This sample lists 80,000 to 130,000 clones; roughly nine tenths were detected once. Of the sample, about 0.91% is held by the ten largest clones. The sample here was PBMCs, taken around atezolizumab (anti-PD-L1) treatment. The receptors were gathered from a woman aged 80 or over with urothelial cancer.

J is TRBJ2-6 and V is TRBV7-2; no definite D call. Trimming pared 5 bases from V and 4 bases from J, leaving 12 bases between. Germline V gene data show CDR1 as SGHTA and CDR2 as FQGNSA. The CDR3 loop spans 15 amino acids. The CDR3 loop reads CASSERSGGANVLTF. The CDR3 bases are TGTGCCAGCAGCGAACGCTCAGGCGGGGCCAACGTCCTGACTTTC.

This chain connects TRBV5-1 to TRBJ2-3; TRBD2 aligns across 10 bases. V lost 3 bases, J lost 6 bases, and 10 bases stayed unmatched. There are 16 residues in the CDR3. Germline CDR1 SGHRS, CDR2 YFSETQ. The CDR3 region is CASSYDLAGAGDTQYF. The CDR3 DNA reads TGCGCCAGCAGCTACGACCTAGCGGGGGCGGGGGATACGCAGTATTTT.

The rearrangement joins TRBV10-3 to TRBJ1-2; 7 bases agree with TRBD1. The J segment lost 2 bases and the V segment lost 0 bases, leaving 12 bases of the junction unmatched. The length of the CDR3 is 18 residues. Germline CDR1 is ENHRY and CDR2 is SYGVKD. The CDR3 protein is CAISESDEGYRGNYGYTF. Here the CDR3 DNA reads TGTGCCATCAGTGAGTCCGATGAGGGATACAGGGGAAACTATGGCTACACCTTC.

This sequence joins TRBV5-1 and TRBJ1-2; 11 nucleotides match TRBD1. Losses at the gene ends were 4 bases for V and 8 bases for J; bases not matched to a gene: 7. CDR3 length: 14 residues. From germline, CDR1 is SGHRS and CDR2 YFSETQ. The CDR3, as DNA: TGCGCCAGCAGCGACCGGGACAGGGGGGAAGGCTACACCTTC. Protein: CASSDRDRGEGYTF.

CDR3 residues: CAWTAAGVNTGELFF. The CDR3 nucleotides are TGTGCCTGGACAGCAGCGGGAGTAAACACCGGGGAGCTGTTTTTT. V and J are TRBV30 and TRBJ2-2; 8 nucleotides match TRBD2. CDR3 length: 15 amino acids. Germline V gene sequence: CDR1 GTSNPN, CDR2 SVGIG (reference sequence). The junction had 6 bases not matched to a gene; V was cut back by 4 bases and J by 2 bases. The whole variable domain, remainder taken from reference TRBV30 and TRBJ2-2, is SQTIHQWPATLVQPVGSPLSLECTVEGTSNPNLYWYRQAAGRGLQLLFYSVGIGQISSEVPQNLSASRPQDRQFILSSKKLLLSDSGFYLCAWTAAGVNTGELFFGEGSRLTVL.

The rearrangement uses TRBV6-6 and TRBJ1-5; D is possibly TRBD1 (5 bases). CDR1 and CDR2 from the germline V gene are MNHNY and SVGAGI (reference sequence). The CDR3 spans 13 residues. The V end was cut by 4 bases, the J end by 16 bases, with 20 bases between. The CDR3 coding sequence is TGTGCCAGCAGTTGGGGCCGGCAGACCGTTGTACATTTT. Protein: CASSWGRQTVVHF.

This chain uses TRBV6-5 with TRBJ2-4; the D gene is possibly TRBD2 (5 bases). The CDR3 extends over 13 amino acids. The germline V gene has CDR1 MNHEY and CDR2 SVGAGI. V lost 5 bases, J lost 1 base, and 6 bases lay in between. In DNA form, the CDR3 reads TGTGCCAGCAGTAGGGAGGCCAAAAACATTCAGTACTTC. It is translated as CASSREAKNIQYF.

V and J are TRBV30 and TRBJ1-4, with D hard to call. Deletions cut 0 bases from V and 8 bases from J, with 10 bases between. In germline, CDR1 is GTSNPN, CDR2 SVGIG (reference sequence). The CDR3 has 13 residues. For the CDR3, the DNA is TGTGCCTGGAGTGTAAAAGGACTAGAAAAACTGTTTTTT. Its translation: CAWSVKGLEKLFF.

This clone was found once. The chain recombines TRBV4-1 with TRBJ2-2; 8 nucleotides line up with TRBD2. Trimming at V came to 4 bases and at J to 5 bases, leaving 12 bases not matched to a gene. The CDR3 sequence is 17 residues long. The germline V gene encodes CDR1 MGHRA and CDR2 YSYEKL. CDR3 sequence reads: CASSPRPGAGVTGELFF. CDR3 coding DNA: TGCGCCAGCAGCCCCCGGCCGGGAGCGGGAGTTACCGGGGAGCTGTTTTTT.

The chain employs TRBV28 and TRBJ1-4; 7 positions match TRBD1. The junction had 5 bases not matched to a gene; V was cut back by 6 bases and J by 7 bases. Germline V gives CDR1 MDHEN, CDR2 SYDVKM. CDR3 size: 13 residues. The CDR3: CASRRTGLEKLFF. In DNA, the CDR3 is TGTGCCAGCAGGCGGACAGGACTTGAAAAACTGTTTTTT.

The chain has TRBV27 and TRBJ1-4, with TRBD1 matching over 7 bases. Germline values: CDR1 MNHEY, CDR2 SMNVEV (reference sequence). The CDR3 covers 14 residues. Trimming cost V 6 bases and J 8 bases; bases outside gene matches: 9. CDR3 sequence reads: CASSRGGPGEKLFF. CDR3 coding DNA: TGTGCCAGCAGCCGAGGGGGCCCTGGGGAAAAACTGTTTTTT.

The V call is TRBV4-2, the J call TRBJ1-3; 10 bases are a match to TRBD1. The CDR3 length is 16 residues. V was pared by 0 bases and J by 8 bases, with 7 bases of the junction left unmatched. CDR1 and CDR2 (germline): LGHNA, YNFKEQ. In nucleotides, the CDR3 is TGTGCCAGCAGCCAAGATGGGACAGGGGTGATAGACACCATATATTTT. It is translated as CASSQDGTGVIDTIYF.

The V and J genes are TRBV7-3 and TRBJ2-3, with 11 bases lining up with TRBD1. J was trimmed by 5 bases and V by 4 bases; bases with no gene match: 5. The CDR3 has 15 amino acids. CDR1 and CDR2 from the germline V gene are SGHTA and FQGTGA. CDR3 nucleotide sequence: TGTGCCAGCAGCTCCTCCGGGACAGGGGGAGATACGCAGTATTTT. Translation: CASSSSGTGGDTQYF.

V usage is TRBV6-5 and J usage is TRBJ2-7, with 8 bases lining up with TRBD1. The CDR3 extends over 14 amino acids. J was trimmed by 5 bases and V by 2 bases; bases with no gene match: 5. Germline CDR1 is MNHEY and CDR2 is SVGAGI. In DNA form, the CDR3 reads TGTGCCAGCAGTTACAGACAGGGGATAGACGAGCAGTACTTC. Protein sequence: CASSYRQGIDEQYF.

This chain uses TRBV5-8 with TRBJ1-2; tentatively, D is TRBD1 (6 bases). The germline gives CDR1 SGHTS, CDR2 YDEGEE. V was pared by 2 bases and J by 6 bases, with 14 bases between. This CDR3 contains 14 residues. The CDR3 nucleotides read TGTGCCAGCAGCTTCCTGGGGGCGGCAAATGGCTACACCTTC. This encodes CASSFLGAANGYTF.

This chain connects TRBV6-1 to TRBJ1-1, with D uncertain. V was trimmed by 4 bases and J by 2 bases, leaving 17 bases between them. This CDR3 has 16 amino acids. Germline CDR1 reads MNHNS; CDR2 reads SASEGT. The CDR3 sequence is CASSADLGVGNTEAFF. The CDR3 region has the DNA TGTGCCAGCAGTGCGGACCTCGGGGTCGGTAACACTGAAGCTTTCTTT.

This chain connects TRBV5-1 to TRBJ2-7, with 7 bases identical to TRBD1. The V segment lost 2 bases and the J segment 5 bases; nucleotides outside the gene matches: 7. From germline, CDR1 is SGHRS and CDR2 YFSETQ. This CDR3 is built from 14 residues. The CDR3 reads CASSLPGQYNEQYF. The CDR3 DNA follows: TGCGCCAGCAGCTTACCGGGACAGTATAACGAGCAGTACTTC.

The chain carries TRBV6-1 and TRBJ1-1; a possible D gene is TRBD1 (6 bases). Looked up from germline, CDR1 is MNHNS and CDR2 is SASEGT. V was cut by 2 bases and J by 1 base, with 8 bases left in between. The CDR3 is 14 residues long. The CDR3 DNA sequence: TGTGCCAGCAGTGAAAGGACAGCGAACACTGAAGCTTTCTTT. This gives the protein CASSERTANTEAFF.

The rearrangement uses TRBV4-2 and TRBJ1-2; possibly TRBD1 for D (5 bases). This CDR3 spans 16 amino acids. In germline, CDR1 is LGHNA, CDR2 YNFKEQ. V was trimmed by 0 bases and J by 0 bases, leaving 11 bases between them. CDR3 protein: CASSQDLDNSNYGYTF. CDR3 nucleotides: TGTGCCAGCAGCCAAGATTTGGACAATTCTAACTATGGCTACACCTTC.

CDR3 nucleotides: TGTGCCAGTAAAGTCCCACTCCCGAACACTGAAGCTTTCTTT. Protein: CASKVPLPNTEAFF. The chain couples TRBV6-5 to TRBJ1-1; D uncertain. The CDR3 sequence is 14 residues long. Germline CDR1 MNHEY, CDR2 SVGAGI. V gave up 9 bases and J gave up 1 base, with 15 bases separating them.

This clone was found once. The CDR3 nucleotides read TGTGCCAGCAGCGCAAGGAGCAGGACATACGTTCATCTTTCCTCTGGAAACACCATATATTTT. Translated: CASSARSRTYVHLSSGNTIYF. The chain combines TRBV21-1 with TRBJ1-3; the DNA was not used to check the table's D call, TRBD1. TRBV21-1 is a pseudogene locus. CDR3 size: 21 residues.